The 28 T cell receptor beta chains below were found in one sample sequenced in a study of blood T cell repertoires in COVID-19. The assay was immunoSEQ multiplex PCR, and TCRdb's table has in-frame clones only and misses some. The sample carries tens of thousands of clones, roughly 90% recorded once. Sequencing was carried out using peripheral blood. The source of these receptors is a human donor in a cohort sampled during active COVID-19.

This clone appeared a few times. The chain recombines TRBV4-3 with TRBJ2-7; the match to TRBD2 covers 7 bases. V shed 4 bases, J shed 0 bases, and the junction held 6 bases outside the gene matches. The CDR3 is made up of 15 amino acids. The germline V gene encodes CDR1 LGHNA and CDR2 YSLEER. DNA of the CDR3: TGCGCCAGCAGCCGAGAGCGGGGCCCCTCCTACGAGCAGTACTTC. The encoded protein is CASSRERGPSYEQYF.

J is TRBJ2-3 and V is TRBV6-5, with D perhaps TRBD2 (7 bases). CDR1 is MNHEY and CDR2 is SVGAGI in the germline V gene. The germline V and J ends were trimmed by 9 bases and 8 bases, with 21 bases remaining between them. The CDR3 extends over 14 amino acids. CDR3 residues: CASSPRGRGSTQYF. The CDR3 DNA reads TGTGCCAGTAGCCCGCGGGGGCGGGGTAGTACGCAGTATTTT.

A remark on this clone: A read error may produce the germline difference seen at one junction end. This chain connects TRBV7-7 to TRBJ2-5; 10 bases align to TRBD2. This CDR3 spans 16 amino acids. CDR1 and CDR2 from the germline V gene are SSHAT and FNYEAQ (reference sequence). The CDR3 here is CASSLTAGGLGETQYF. The CDR3 nucleotides are TGTGCTAGCAGCTTAACAGCGGGGGGGCTGGGAGAGACCCAGTACTTC.

The chain employs TRBV6-2 or TRBV6-3 and TRBJ2-1; 9 nucleotides match TRBD2. Losses at the gene ends were 4 bases for V and 6 bases for J; bases not matched to a gene: 10. The CDR3 runs 16 residues. Germline V gene lookup returns CDR1 MNHEY and CDR2 SVGEGT. CDR3 sequence reads: CASSFQRGVGGNEQFF. The CDR3, as DNA: TGTGCCAGCAGTTTTCAGCGGGGGGTTGGAGGCAATGAGCAGTTCTTC.

The chain couples TRBV7-2 to TRBJ2-7, with 7 nucleotides matching TRBD1. CDR3 length: 15 amino acids. V trimming: 5 bases; J trimming: 4 bases; junction bases outside the gene matches: 11. CDR1 is SGHTA and CDR2 is FQGNSA in the germline V gene. The CDR3 DNA reads as TGTGCCAGCAGCGCAACAGGGGACAACCGATACGAGCAGTACTTC. Its translation is CASSATGDNRYEQYF.

The chain joins TRBV2 to TRBJ2-1, with 8 bases aligning to TRBD1. Germline V gives CDR1 SNHLY, CDR2 FYNNEI. The junction had 5 bases not matched to a gene; V was cut back by 2 bases and J by 2 bases. The CDR3 is 16 amino acids. DNA for the CDR3: TGTGCCAGCAGTGAATTCGACAGGGGCCCCTACAATGAGCAGTTCTTC. This gives the protein CASSEFDRGPYNEQFF.

This clone was counted once. The chain combines TRBV5-4 with TRBJ2-5, with 12 bases that match TRBD2. The CDR3 contains 19 residues. From germline, CDR1 is SGHNT and CDR2 YYREEE (reference sequence). Germline trimming cut 4 bases from V and 0 bases from J; bases unmatched to any gene: 13. CDR3 residues: CASSPNGGLAGGYQETQYF. In nucleotides, the CDR3 is TGTGCCAGCAGCCCCAACGGAGGCCTAGCGGGGGGGTACCAAGAGACCCAGTACTTC.

A few counts support this clone. The V call is TRBV2, the J call TRBJ1-5; 7 bases line up with TRBD1. CDR3 length: 15 residues. The V and J ends lost 6 bases and 1 base, in that order; junction bases with no gene match: 6. CDR1 and CDR2 from the germline V gene are SNHLY and FYNNEI. For the CDR3, the DNA is TGTGCCAGCAGCAAAGAACAGGGGAGCAATCAGCCCCAGCATTTT. Amino acid sequence: CASSKEQGSNQPQHF.

This clone was recorded once. The V gene is TRBV2, the J gene TRBJ1-5; maybe TRBD1 (5 bases). This CDR3 region has 15 residues. From germline, CDR1 is SNHLY and CDR2 FYNNEI. Trimming took 1 base from V and 1 from J, leaving 8 bases between them. The CDR3 sequence is CASSEEPGSNQPQHF. CDR3 DNA: TGTGCCAGCAGTGAAGAACCAGGGAGCAATCAGCCCCAGCATTTT.

The gene calls are TRBV9 and TRBJ2-5; 7 bases align to TRBD2. In germline, CDR1 is SGDLS, CDR2 YYNGEE. J was trimmed by 3 bases and V by 4 bases; bases with no gene match: 18. The CDR3 consists of 18 residues. CDR3 in DNA: TGTGCCAGCAGCCCTCCCCTTGGGGCGGGGGAGTATAAAGAGACCCAGTACTTC. Translating gives CASSPPLGAGEYKETQYF.

V gene TRBV5-4 combines with J gene TRBJ1-6; 11 nucleotides match TRBD1. After removal of 0 bases from V and 6 bases from J, the junction contained 8 bases not matched to a gene. The CDR3 contains 18 residues. Germline CDR1 is SGHNT and CDR2 is YYREEE (reference sequence). The DNA for the CDR3 is TGTGCCAGCAGCTTGGCCGGGACAGGGGGTTACCTTAATTCACCCCTCCACTTT. Its protein product is CASSLAGTGGYLNSPLHF.

The chain carries TRBV15 and TRBJ1-3, with TRBD1 identical over 7 bases. The CDR3 totals 17 residues. V dropped 3 bases and J dropped 0; count of bases not matched to a gene: 8. Germline-derived CDR1 and CDR2 are LNHNV and YYDKDF (reference sequence). CDR3 sequence reads: CATSSLTGAYSGNTIYF. CDR3 sequence (DNA): TGTGCCACCAGCAGCTTAACAGGGGCTTACTCTGGAAACACCATATATTTT.

The count of this clone is one. This rearrangement joins TRBV5-1 to TRBJ2-5; 11 nucleotides match TRBD1. The CDR3 contains 15 residues. Losses at the gene ends were 4 bases for V and 5 bases for J; bases not matched to a gene: 7. Germline V gene sequence: CDR1 SGHRS, CDR2 YFSETQ. As DNA, the CDR3 is TGCGCCAGCAGCGGCAGGACAGGGGGCAGTGAGACCCAGTACTTC. It translates to CASSGRTGGSETQYF.

The genes are TRBV19 and TRBJ2-7, with a tentative D call TRBD2 (6 bases). There are 12 residues in the CDR3. V dropped 9 bases and J dropped 1 base, with 10 bases sitting between them. Germline CDR1 reads LNHDA; CDR2 reads SQIVND (reference sequence). The CDR3 region has the DNA TGTGCCAGCGAGGGACTGTCCTACGAGCAGTACTTC. Encoded protein: CASEGLSYEQYF.

The rearrangement joins TRBV7-8 to TRBJ2-1, with D unresolved. V lost 6 bases and J 5 bases, leaving 14 bases between the germline ends. This CDR3 has 14 residues. Germline CDR1 reads SGHVS; CDR2 reads FQNEAQ. CDR3 nucleotide sequence: TGTGCCAGCAGTTCTCTCTCGGGTAACAATGAGCAGTTCTTC. This codes for CASSSLSGNNEQFF.

This clone was seen only once. The rearrangement links TRBV2 to TRBJ1-2; TRBD1 matches 8 bases. CDR1 is SNHLY and CDR2 is FYNNEI in the germline V gene. The CDR3 is 19 residues long. Unmatched junction bases numbered 15, after V lost 0 bases and J lost 3 bases. The CDR3 DNA reads as TGTGCCAGCAGTGAAGCGGGAATACGGCAGGGGGCGGCGGACTATGGCTACACCTTC. Translation: CASSEAGIRQGAADYGYTF.

The rearrangement links TRBV19 to TRBJ2-2; 7 bases align to TRBD1. V was pared by 10 bases and J by 7 bases, with 12 bases of the junction left unmatched. Per the germline V gene, CDR1 is LNHDA and CDR2 is SQIVND (reference sequence). The CDR3 loop spans 14 amino acids. This CDR3 reads CANRNTGAGGELFF. As DNA, the CDR3 is TGTGCCAATCGCAATACAGGGGCGGGCGGGGAGCTGTTTTTT.

The J gene is TRBJ1-4, the V gene TRBV12-3 or TRBV12-4; D remains ambiguous. CDR3 length: 13 amino acids. The V end lost 6 bases, the J end lost 8 bases, and 13 bases lay between the germline ends. CDR3 sequence (DNA): TGTGCCAGCAGCCGAGCGACGGGAGAAAAACTGTTTTTT. Amino acid sequence: CASSRATGEKLFF.

V is TRBV19 and J is TRBJ2-4; 9 nucleotides match TRBD1. The CDR3 consists of 14 residues. The V segment lost 6 bases and the J segment 7 bases; nucleotides outside the gene matches: 7. Germline V gene data show CDR1 as LNHDA and CDR2 as SQIVND (reference sequence). The CDR3 here is CASSPQGASNIQYF. The DNA for the CDR3 is TGTGCCAGTAGCCCACAGGGGGCGAGTAACATTCAGTACTTC.

The chain joins TRBV14 to TRBJ2-7, with D uncertain. CDR1 and CDR2 from the germline V gene are SGHDN and FVKESK. V lost 4 bases and J lost 7, with 17 bases in between. This CDR3 comprises 14 residues. The CDR3 region is CASSPPSAWWEQYF. The DNA for the CDR3 is TGTGCCAGCAGCCCCCCAAGCGCATGGTGGGAGCAGTACTTC.

This rearrangement joins TRBV5-1 to TRBJ1-2, with 11 bases aligning to TRBD1. The CDR3 runs 17 residues. CDR1 SGHRS and CDR2 YFSETQ come from the germline V gene. The V and J ends lost 4 bases and 4 bases, in that order; junction bases with no gene match: 12. This CDR3 is CASSPGAGTGGSYGYTF. The CDR3 DNA reads TGCGCCAGCAGCCCGGGGGCCGGGACAGGGGGGTCCTATGGCTACACCTTC. Using reference TRBV5-1 and TRBJ1-2 for the parts outside the CDR3, the full variable domain is KAGVTQTPRYLIKTRGQQVTLSCSPISGHRSVSWYQQTPGQGLQFLFEYFSETQRNKGNFPGRFSGRQFSNSRSEMNVSTLELGDSALYLCASSPGAGTGGSYGYTFGSGTRLTVV.

The chain uses TRBV6-5 and TRBJ2-2; D ambiguous. The CDR3 runs 14 residues. Germline assignment: CDR1 MNHEY and CDR2 SVGAGI. V was clipped by 0 bases and J by 6 bases, with 8 bases between them. This CDR3 reads CASSYSEEPGELFF. The CDR3 region has the DNA TGTGCCAGCAGTTACTCAGAGGAGCCCGGGGAGCTGTTTTTT.

This clone was counted only a few times. This chain joins TRBV27 and TRBJ2-3; D is ambiguous. Trimming removed 3 bases from V and 5 bases from J, with 12 bases in between. The CDR3 is made up of 14 amino acids. Germline assignment: CDR1 MNHEY and CDR2 SMNVEV (reference sequence). CDR3 DNA: TGTGCCAGCAGTTTGTCAGCGCCCGTAGATACGCAGTATTTT. This codes for CASSLSAPVDTQYF.

This chain uses TRBV6-5 with TRBJ1-2, with 8 bases matching TRBD1. The V gene's germline CDR1 is MNHEY and CDR2 SVGAGI. With 7 bases clipped from V and 4 bases from J, the junction kept 8 bases outside the gene matches. The CDR3 runs to 14 residues. The CDR3 DNA sequence: TGTGCCAGCAACACTGGACAGGGTGGCTATGGCTACACCTTC. This encodes CASNTGQGGYGYTF.

V and J are TRBV5-1 and TRBJ1-4; 7 bases map to TRBD1. CDR3 length equals 15 residues. The trim removed 4 bases at V and 4 bases at J, leaving 7 bases unmatched. Germline V lookup: CDR1 SGHRS, CDR2 YFSETQ. In nucleotides, the CDR3 is TGCGCCAGCAGCAAGGAGGGACAGAGTAATGAAAAACTGTTTTTT. Translation gives CASSKEGQSNEKLFF.

The rearrangement joins TRBV5-6 to TRBJ2-3; TRBD2 agrees at 13 bases. The V segment lost 5 bases and the J segment 6 bases; nucleotides outside the gene matches: 9. CDR3 length equals 16 residues. Germline lookup yields CDR1 SGHDT and CDR2 YYEEEE. The CDR3 nucleotides read TGTGCCAGCAGGGGGGGACTAGCGGGGCTCATGGATACGCAGTATTTT. It yields the protein CASRGGLAGLMDTQYF.

V usage is TRBV5-5 and J usage is TRBJ2-1, with TRBD2 identical over 8 bases. The germline CDR1 and CDR2 sequences are SGHKS and YYEKEE (reference sequence). The CDR3 is 15 residues long. V shed 3 bases and J 0 bases; nucleotides not matched to a gene: 2. CDR3 DNA sequence: TGTGCCAGCAGCTACGGGGGGGACTCCTACAATGAGCAGTTCTTC. Protein sequence: CASSYGGDSYNEQFF.

The chain carries TRBV28 and TRBJ1-6; the D gene is possibly TRBD1 (5 bases). Trimming took 8 bases from V and 7 from J, leaving 12 bases between them. The CDR3 sequence is 13 residues long. Germline V gene data show CDR1 as MDHEN and CDR2 as SYDVKM. CDR3 DNA sequence: TGTGCCAGCTCGTCAGGGTGGAATTCACCCCTCCACTTT. This translates into CASSSGWNSPLHF.